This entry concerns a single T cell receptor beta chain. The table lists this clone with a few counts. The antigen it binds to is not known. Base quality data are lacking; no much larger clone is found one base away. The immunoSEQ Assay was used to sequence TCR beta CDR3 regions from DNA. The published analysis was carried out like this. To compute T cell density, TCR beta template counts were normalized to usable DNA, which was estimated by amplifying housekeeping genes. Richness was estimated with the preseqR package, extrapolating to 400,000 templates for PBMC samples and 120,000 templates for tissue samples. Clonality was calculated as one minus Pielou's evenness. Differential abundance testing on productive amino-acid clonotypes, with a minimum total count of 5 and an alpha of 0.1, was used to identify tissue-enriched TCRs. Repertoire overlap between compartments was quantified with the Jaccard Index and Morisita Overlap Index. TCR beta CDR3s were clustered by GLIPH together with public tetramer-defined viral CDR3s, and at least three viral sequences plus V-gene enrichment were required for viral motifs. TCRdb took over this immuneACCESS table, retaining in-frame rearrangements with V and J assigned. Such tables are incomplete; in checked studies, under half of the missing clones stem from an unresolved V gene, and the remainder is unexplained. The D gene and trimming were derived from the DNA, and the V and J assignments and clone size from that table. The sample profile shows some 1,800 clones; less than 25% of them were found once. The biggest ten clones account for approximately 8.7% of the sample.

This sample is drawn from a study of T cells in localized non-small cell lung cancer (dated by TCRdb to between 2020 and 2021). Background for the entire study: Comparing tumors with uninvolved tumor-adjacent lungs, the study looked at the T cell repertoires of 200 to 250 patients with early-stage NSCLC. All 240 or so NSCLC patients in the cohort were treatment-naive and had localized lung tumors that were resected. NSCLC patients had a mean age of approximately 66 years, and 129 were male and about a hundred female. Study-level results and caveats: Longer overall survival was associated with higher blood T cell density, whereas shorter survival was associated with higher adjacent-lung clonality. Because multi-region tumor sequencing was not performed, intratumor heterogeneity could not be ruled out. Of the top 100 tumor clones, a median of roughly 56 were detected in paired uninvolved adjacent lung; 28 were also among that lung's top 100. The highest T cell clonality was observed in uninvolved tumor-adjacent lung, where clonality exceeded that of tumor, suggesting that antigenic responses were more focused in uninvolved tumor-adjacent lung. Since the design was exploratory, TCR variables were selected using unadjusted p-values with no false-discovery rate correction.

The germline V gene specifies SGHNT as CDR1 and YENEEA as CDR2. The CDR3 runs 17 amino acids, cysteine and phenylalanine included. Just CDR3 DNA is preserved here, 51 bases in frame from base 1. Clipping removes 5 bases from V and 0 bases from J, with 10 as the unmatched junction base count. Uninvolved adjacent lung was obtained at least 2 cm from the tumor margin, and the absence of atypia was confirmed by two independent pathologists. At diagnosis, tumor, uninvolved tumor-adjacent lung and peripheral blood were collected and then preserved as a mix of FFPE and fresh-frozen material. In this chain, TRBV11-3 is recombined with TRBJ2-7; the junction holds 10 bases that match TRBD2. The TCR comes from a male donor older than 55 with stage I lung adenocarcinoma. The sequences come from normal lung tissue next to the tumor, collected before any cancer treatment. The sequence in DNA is TGTGCCAGCAGCCACGAACCCAGCGGGGGGGGCTCCTACGAGCAGTACTTC. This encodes CASSHEPSGGGSYEQYF.